Following are 23 T cell receptor beta chains from one sample sequenced in a study of blood T cell repertoires in COVID-19. The table came from immunoSEQ multiplex PCR; TCRdb's copy has only in-frame clones and leaves some out. Here the sample spans about 200,000 clones, 70% to 90% being singletons. Sequencing input: peripheral blood. The source of these receptors is a woman aged 45-65 years with COVID-19, enrolled during active disease.

The V and J genes are TRBV23-1 and TRBJ1-3; weak D call: TRBD1 (5 bases). TRBV23-1 is identified as an open reading frame with a role that is uncertain. The V gene lost 4 bases and the J gene lost 0 bases, with 22 bases spanning the gap. The CDR3 runs to 19 residues. Here the CDR3 reads CASSRPGRGPLSSGNTIYF. The CDR3 DNA follows: TGCGCCAGCAGTCGCCCAGGGCGAGGACCCCTAAGCTCTGGAAACACCATATATTTT.

V usage is TRBV3-1 (or the pseudogene TRBV3-2) and J usage is TRBJ1-6; 8 bases line up with TRBD1. CDR3 length equals 16 residues. The germline V gene has CDR1 LGHDT and CDR2 YNNKEL (reference sequence). The J segment lost 4 bases and the V segment lost 6 bases, leaving 8 bases of the junction unmatched. The CDR3 DNA follows: TGTGCCAGCAGACACAACAGGGGGTCGTATAATTCACCCCTCCACTTT. Translation gives CASRHNRGSYNSPLHF.

This chain uses TRBV19 with TRBJ1-2, with 12 bases that match TRBD1. Germline V gene data show CDR1 as LNHDA and CDR2 as SQIVND (reference sequence). Trimming removed 5 bases from V and 8 bases from J; junction bases left unmatched: 12. The CDR3 spans 16 residues. The CDR3 spells CASSVPRPGQGAGYTF. Written as DNA, the CDR3 is TGTGCCAGTAGTGTCCCCAGACCGGGACAGGGGGCGGGCTACACCTTC. The whole variable domain, remainder taken from reference TRBV19 and TRBJ1-2, is DGGITQSPKYLFRKEGQNVTLSCEQNLNHDAMYWYRQDPGQGLRLIYYSQIVNDFQKGDIAEGYSVSREKKESFPLTVTSAQKNPTAFYLCASSVPRPGQGAGYTFGSGTRLTVV.

This clone showed up just a few times. V is TRBV19 and J is TRBJ2-1; D is perhaps TRBD2 (6 bases). Germline-derived CDR1 and CDR2 are LNHDA and SQIVND (reference sequence). Trimming stripped 3 bases from V and 8 bases from J, with 11 bases between. The CDR3 has 13 amino acids. CDR3 DNA: TGTGCCAGTAGTATCGCGGGAATTGATGAGCAGTTCTTC. Protein sequence: CASSIAGIDEQFF. The full variable domain, its missing parts supplied by reference TRBV19 and TRBJ2-1, is DGGITQSPKYLFRKEGQNVTLSCEQNLNHDAMYWYRQDPGQGLRLIYYSQIVNDFQKGDIAEGYSVSREKKESFPLTVTSAQKNPTAFYLCASSIAGIDEQFFGPGTRLTVL.

CDR3 amino acids: CASSLEGRGTGNTIYF. The CDR3 DNA reads as TGTGCCAGCAGCTTAGAGGGCAGGGGAACTGGAAACACCATATATTTT. The J gene is TRBJ1-3, the V gene TRBV7-6; maybe TRBD1 (6 bases). The length of the CDR3 is 16 residues. The germline V gene has CDR1 SGHVS and CDR2 FNYEAQ. V was clipped by 1 base and J by 2 bases, with 12 bases between them.

V usage is TRBV7-6 and J usage is TRBJ2-1; D may be TRBD1 (6 bases). V gave up 5 bases and J gave up 7 bases, with 6 bases separating them. From germline, CDR1 is SGHVS and CDR2 FNYEAQ. The CDR3 spans 11 residues. The CDR3 spells CASSQGNEQFF. The CDR3 nucleotides read TGTGCCAGCAGCCAGGGGAATGAGCAGTTCTTC.

The genes are TRBV6-5 and TRBJ2-1, with D tentatively TRBD1 (6 bases). The CDR3 contains 12 residues. Germline CDR1 is MNHEY and CDR2 is SVGAGI. Trimming pared 5 bases from V and 10 bases from J, leaving 12 bases between. In DNA, the CDR3 is TGTGCCAGCAGTACTAACAGGGTGGAGCAGTTCTTC. It translates to CASSTNRVEQFF.

The J gene is TRBJ2-3, the V gene TRBV7-2; D is undetermined. Trimming removed 1 base at V and 1 base at J, with 15 bases between. Looked up from germline, CDR1 is SGHTA and CDR2 is FQGNSA. This CDR3 contains 17 residues. CDR3 nucleotides: TGTGCCAGCAGCTTAGAACAAACTTCCCTAGGCACAGATACGCAGTATTTT. It specifies CASSLEQTSLGTDTQYF.

The chain couples TRBV24-1 to TRBJ1-5; D may be TRBD1 (6 bases). The ends were cut back, 6 bases at V and 5 bases at J, with 10 bases in the middle. This CDR3 contains 13 residues. Germline CDR1 reads KGHDR; CDR2 reads SFDVKD. This CDR3 is CATSRTGYQPQHF. As DNA, the CDR3 is TGTGCCACCAGTCGCACAGGGTATCAGCCCCAGCATTTT.

Only one count was recorded for this clone. The J gene is TRBJ2-6, the V gene TRBV6-4, with 8 bases lining up with TRBD1. Germline V CDR1 and CDR2: MRHNA, SNTAGT. The CDR3 has 17 residues. V was clipped by 8 bases and J by 1 base; unmatched bases: 10. CDR3 DNA: TGTGCCAGCCTTAACAGGGGGGACCTTTCTGGGGCCAACGTCCTGACTTTC. As protein: CASLNRGDLSGANVLTF.

The chain employs TRBV19 and TRBJ2-4; a weak D match, TRBD1 (5 bases). V shed 10 bases and J shed 0 bases, with 13 bases lying between them. From germline, CDR1 is LNHDA and CDR2 SQIVND (reference sequence). This CDR3 is 14 amino acids long. CDR3 nucleotide sequence: TGTGCCACTGGGGCCCGAGGAGCCAAAAACATTCAGTACTTC. It encodes CATGARGAKNIQYF.

The V gene is TRBV5-1, the J gene TRBJ1-2; TRBD1 matches 7 bases. The germline V gene encodes CDR1 SGHRS and CDR2 YFSETQ. The CDR3 is 13 amino acids. Losses at the gene ends were 4 bases for V and 4 bases for J; bases not matched to a gene: 4. CDR3 DNA: TGCGCCAGCAGCCGAGGGACAGTCTATGGCTACACCTTC. Its translation is CASSRGTVYGYTF.

This sequence joins TRBV6-5 and TRBJ2-1; D ambiguous. The CDR3 contains 14 residues. Germline CDR1 MNHEY, CDR2 SVGAGI. V lost 5 bases, J lost 7 bases, and 15 bases lay in between. The CDR3 DNA reads TGTGCCAGCAGTCGCCGGTCACAGATTAATGAGCAGTTCTTC. It codes for CASSRRSQINEQFF.

The CDR3 DNA reads TGTGCCAGCACCTTCAAAGCCGATACGCAGTATTTT. This codes for CASTFKADTQYF. The chain carries TRBV5-6 and TRBJ2-3, with D uncertain. V was clipped by 6 bases and J by 6 bases, with 11 bases between them. This CDR3 is built from 12 residues. CDR1 and CDR2 from the germline V gene are SGHDT and YYEEEE.

Written as DNA, the CDR3 is TGCGCCAGCCGGCTGGGGACAGGGCTGGAGCCCCAGCATTTT. Translating it yields CASRLGTGLEPQHF. The chain combines TRBV5-1 with TRBJ1-5, with TRBD1 matching over 9 bases. CDR3 length: 14 residues. Trimming removed 7 bases from V and 8 bases from J; junction bases left unmatched: 10. Germline-derived CDR1 and CDR2 are SGHRS and YFSETQ.

This rearrangement joins TRBV21-1 to TRBJ1-2; the D call in the table, TRBD1, was not verified against the DNA. TRBV21-1 is a known pseudogene. This CDR3 contains 14 residues. CDR3 DNA: TGTGCCAGCAGCAGGATAGGGGTTGGTTATGGCTACACCTTC. Amino acid sequence: CASSRIGVGYGYTF.

This clone is a singleton in its sample. V and J are TRBV29-1 and TRBJ1-1, with D maybe TRBD1 (5 bases). Trimming cost V 4 bases and J 5 bases, with 17 bases left between them. CDR1 is SQVTM and CDR2 is ANQGSEA in the germline V gene. The CDR3 loop spans 14 amino acids. In nucleotides, the CDR3 is TGCAGCGTTGTGGGCAAACTTGGGGGGACTGAAGCTTTCTTT. As protein: CSVVGKLGGTEAFF.

Worth noting for this clone: One end of the junction fails to match germline, which may point to a read error. This chain connects TRBV6-2 or TRBV6-3 to TRBJ1-1; D might be TRBD1 (5 bases). The CDR3 runs 14 residues. Germline V gene sequence: CDR1 MNHEY, CDR2 SVGEGT. CDR3 coding DNA: TGTGCCAGCACTTACCCGGGGGAATCCTTTGAAGCTTTCTTT. Protein sequence: CASTYPGESFEAFF.

The chain carries TRBV7-8 and TRBJ1-3, with unresolved D. Germline CDR1 SGHVS, CDR2 FQNEAQ. The V end was cut by 3 bases, the J end by 0 bases, with 6 bases between. The length of the CDR3 is 14 residues. In DNA, the CDR3 is TGTGCCAGCAGCTTCAGCGGCTCTGGAAACACCATATATTTT. This codes for CASSFSGSGNTIYF.

The V and J genes are TRBV11-2 and TRBJ2-1; a weak D match, TRBD2 (6 bases). CDR3 length: 15 amino acids. V lost 8 bases and J lost 9, with 23 bases in between. Germline V gene data show CDR1 as SGHAT and CDR2 as FQNNGV. CDR3 loop: CASRTIRILTSEQFF. In DNA, the CDR3 is TGTGCCAGCCGGACTATAAGAATACTCACAAGTGAGCAGTTCTTC.

The V call is TRBV11-1, the J call TRBJ2-7, with D perhaps TRBD1 (6 bases). Trimming removed 3 bases at V and 5 bases at J, with 11 bases between. The CDR3 is made up of 13 amino acids. The V gene's germline CDR1 is SGHAT and CDR2 FQDESV (reference sequence). The chain's CDR3 is CASSFDEGDEQYV. The CDR3 region has the DNA TGTGCCAGCAGCTTCGACGAGGGGGACGAGCAGTACGTC.

The table lists this clone with many counts. V is TRBV30 and J is TRBJ1-6, with 7 nucleotides matching TRBD1. CDR3 length equals 17 residues. Germline V gene lookup returns CDR1 GTSNPN and CDR2 SVGIG (reference sequence). J was trimmed by 6 bases and V by 4 bases; bases with no gene match: 15. Here the CDR3 reads CAWNANRQGEINSPLHF. CDR3 DNA: TGTGCCTGGAACGCAAACCGGCAGGGGGAGATTAATTCACCCCTCCACTTT.

V gene TRBV6-2 or TRBV6-3 combines with J gene TRBJ2-7; 12 positions match TRBD1. Per germline, CDR1 MNHEY and CDR2 SVGEGT. The CDR3 has 16 residues. J gave up 5 bases and V 6 bases, and 11 bases lay outside the gene matches. The chain's CDR3 is CASSKGTGGPRDEQYF. CDR3 DNA sequence: TGTGCCAGCAGCAAAGGGACAGGGGGCCCTCGCGACGAGCAGTACTTC.